A selection of T cell receptor beta chains follows, all from one sample in a study of response to subunit inactivated influenza vaccine. One entry per CDR3 protein results from TCRdb running MiXCR on the RT-PCR reads. Altogether approximately 530,000 distinct CDR3 sequences are present, approximately 12% being singletons, with the ten largest covering less than 15%. Source: PBMCs from blood, taken roughly 6 weeks after vaccination. The receptors derive from a man aged 45-65 years who received an inactivated influenza vaccine. The CDR3 runs from the conserved cysteine through the conserved F or W. The D gene is left open where the match is weak. The size field is filled for only some rows; it gives once, few, many or a size class.

J: TRBJ2-5; size: few; V: TRBV9; D: TRBD2; DNA: TGTGCCAGCAGCGGAAGCGGGGAAAAGACCCAGTACTTC; CDR3: CASSGSGEKTQYF
J: TRBJ2-2; size: NA; V: TRBV2; D: NA; DNA: TGTGCCAGCAGTACCCCCCCGTGGGGGTCGAACACCGGGGAGCTGTTTTTT; CDR3: CASSTPPWGSNTGELFF
J: TRBJ2-7; size: few; V: TRBV3-1; D: NA; DNA: TGTGCCAGCAGCCAATACCCGAAGAGCTCCTACGAGCAGTACTTC; CDR3: CASSQYPKSSYEQYF
J: TRBJ2-3; size: many; V: TRBV5-1; D: NA; DNA: TGCGCCAGCAGCCTCAGAGGGGCGACAGATACGCAGTATTTT; CDR3: CASSLRGATDTQYF
J: TRBJ2-5; size: few; V: TRBV29-1; D: NA; DNA: TGCAGCGTTGCAGTGGGTGAGGCCCAGTACTTC; CDR3: CSVAVGEAQYF
J: TRBJ2-1; size: NA; V: TRBV24-1; D: TRBD2; DNA: TGTGCCACCAGTGATTTCGGAACTAGCGGGACCAATGAGCAGTTCTTC; CDR3: CATSDFGTSGTNEQFF
J: TRBJ2-7; size: NA; V: TRBV5-1; D: NA; DNA: TGCGCCAGCGCAATTCAAGGCGGGTCATCCTACGAGCAGTACTTC; CDR3: CASAIQGGSSYEQYF
J: TRBJ2-7; size: NA; V: TRBV3-1; D: NA; DNA: TGTGCCAGCAGCCAAACGAACTGGGCATTTCAGTACTTC; CDR3: CASSQTNWAFQYF
J: TRBJ1-6; size: NA; V: TRBV5-1; D: NA; DNA: TGCGCCAGCAGCTTGGAGGGCGGCCCTCGGTCACCCCTCCACTTT; CDR3: CASSLEGGPRSPLHF
J: TRBJ2-3; size: many; V: TRBV7-2; D: NA; DNA: TGTGCCAGCAGCCCGGACCTGAGTTTCGTGGATACGCAGTATTTT; CDR3: CASSPDLSFVDTQYF
J: TRBJ2-7; size: NA; V: TRBV9; D: NA; DNA: TGTGCCAGCAGCGTAGCCCCGGGGGTCTCCTACGAGCAGTACTTC; CDR3: CASSVAPGVSYEQYF
J: TRBJ2-2; size: NA; V: TRBV12-3/TRBV12-4; D: TRBD2; DNA: TGTGCCAGCAGCCGACTAGCTACCGGGGAGCTGTTTTTT; CDR3: CASSRLATGELFF
J: TRBJ2-2; size: many; V: TRBV6-5; D: TRBD1; DNA: TGTGCCAGCAGTTACTATTTGACAGGGGGCCACGGGGAGCTGTTTTTT; CDR3: CASSYYLTGGHGELFF
J: TRBJ2-2; size: many; V: TRBV2; D: NA; DNA: TGTGCCAGCAGTGCTCCCCGACTAGCGAACACCGGGGAGCTGTTTTTT; CDR3: CASSAPRLANTGELFF
J: TRBJ1-5; size: few; V: TRBV4-1; D: TRBD1; DNA: TGCGCCAGCAGCCAAACCGGGACAGGGGATCAGCCCCAGCATTTT; CDR3: CASSQTGTGDQPQHF
J: TRBJ1-5; size: few; V: TRBV10-3; D: NA; DNA: TGTGCCAGCTCTGGGGAGGCAGTGGGCAATCAGCCCCAGCATTTT; CDR3: CASSGEAVGNQPQHF
J: TRBJ2-1; size: NA; V: TRBV5-4; D: NA; DNA: TGTGCCATCAGCTTGGTGGTTAGCGGTAACTCCTACAATGAGCAGTTCTTC; CDR3: CAISLVVSGNSYNEQFF
J: TRBJ1-3; size: once; V: TRBV4-1; D: NA; DNA: TGCGCCAGCAGCCAAGGCCCCCTAGGGCAGCCGGCTTTT; CDR3: CASSQGPLGQPAF
J: TRBJ2-3; size: NA; V: TRBV5-1; D: NA; DNA: TGCGCCAGCAGCTCGGGACTCCATTCTAGCACAGATACGCAGTATTTT; CDR3: CASSSGLHSSTDTQYF
J: TRBJ2-1; size: NA; V: TRBV20-1; D: NA; DNA: TGCAGTGCTTCCAGATACAATGAGCAGTTCTTC; CDR3: CSASRYNEQFF
J: TRBJ2-3; size: many; V: TRBV7-2; D: NA; DNA: TGTGCCAGCAGCTCCGGCAGGAACACAGATACGCAGTATTTT; CDR3: CASSSGRNTDTQYF
J: TRBJ2-3; size: few; V: TRBV28; D: TRBD2; DNA: TGTGCCAGCAATTTAGCGGGGGGGAGCACAGATACGCAGTATTTT; CDR3: CASNLAGGSTDTQYF
J: TRBJ2-1; size: NA; V: TRBV12-3/TRBV12-4; D: TRBD2; DNA: TGTGCCAGCGGGCGGGGACTAGGGTACAATGAGCAGTTCTTC; CDR3: CASGRGLGYNEQFF
J: TRBJ1-2; size: NA; V: TRBV29-1; D: TRBD1; DNA: TGCAGCGTGGACACAGGGGTGGACTATGGCTACACCTTC; CDR3: CSVDTGVDYGYTF
J: TRBJ2-7; size: few; V: TRBV5-1; D: NA; DNA: TGCGCCAGCAGCTTGAGTCGCCAGTCCTACGAGCAGTACTTC; CDR3: CASSLSRQSYEQYF
J: TRBJ2-3; size: NA; V: TRBV29-1; D: TRBD1; DNA: TGCAGCGTAAAACAGGGGGCACGCACAGATACGCAGTATTTT; CDR3: CSVKQGARTDTQYF
J: TRBJ2-7; size: NA; V: TRBV12-3/TRBV12-4; D: NA; DNA: TGTGCCAGCAGTTTAAAAGCCCCGTCGCCCCCGGGGGCGAGCGGGGCACTTTTCTACGAGCAGTACTTC; CDR3: CASSLKAPSPPGASGALFYEQYF
J: TRBJ1-5; size: NA; V: TRBV20-1; D: NA; DNA: TGCAGTGCGGACAGCGGGGGCTACGAGCCCCAGCATTTT; CDR3: CSADSGGYEPQHF
J: TRBJ2-2; size: many; V: TRBV29-1; D: NA; DNA: TGCAGCGTTGGGACCCCCGGTCACACCGGGGAGCTGTTTTTT; CDR3: CSVGTPGHTGELFF
J: TRBJ1-5; size: many; V: TRBV10-3; D: NA; DNA: TGTGCCATCAGTGATGAGGTTACGCCCCAGCATTTT; CDR3: CAISDEVTPQHF
J: TRBJ2-7; size: NA; V: TRBV6-2/TRBV6-3; D: TRBD1; DNA: TGTGCCAGCAGTTTGAGGGGGCTGACCTACGAGCAGTACTTC; CDR3: CASSLRGLTYEQYF
J: TRBJ2-3; size: few; V: TRBV3-1; D: NA; DNA: TGTGCCAGCAGCTCTACCCGACAGAGTACGCAGTATTTT; CDR3: CASSSTRQSTQYF
J: TRBJ2-1; size: NA; V: TRBV14; D: TRBD1; DNA: TGTGCCAGCAGCCAGAACAGGGGATTCTCCTACAATGAGCAGTTCTTC; CDR3: CASSQNRGFSYNEQFF
J: TRBJ1-5; size: NA; V: TRBV5-1; D: NA; DNA: TGCGCCAGCAGCCCGGACGGGGGCCAGCCCCAGCATTTT; CDR3: CASSPDGGQPQHF
J: TRBJ2-7; size: many; V: TRBV12-3/TRBV12-4; D: NA; DNA: TGTGCCAGCAGTTCCTCGAATTGGGTTTACGAGCAGTACTTC; CDR3: CASSSSNWVYEQYF
J: TRBJ2-2; size: many; V: TRBV6-5; D: NA; DNA: TGTGCCAGCAGTTACTCGGAAGTCTTAGGGGAGCTGTTTTTT; CDR3: CASSYSEVLGELFF
J: TRBJ2-7; size: many; V: TRBV29-1; D: NA; DNA: TGCAGCGTTGGAGGCCGGTCGGGGACCGAGCAGTACTTC; CDR3: CSVGGRSGTEQYF
J: TRBJ2-4; size: many; V: TRBV12-3/TRBV12-4; D: NA; DNA: TGTGCCAGCAGCCCCGGACGGGCGGACATTCAGTACTTC; CDR3: CASSPGRADIQYF
J: TRBJ2-7; size: few; V: TRBV10-3; D: NA; DNA: TGTGCCATCAGTGATAGGGCGGTCTCCTACGAGCAGTACTTC; CDR3: CAISDRAVSYEQYF
J: TRBJ2-1; size: many; V: TRBV29-1; D: NA; DNA: TGCAGCGCCCGGAGCGTGGGAAATGAGCAGTTCTTC; CDR3: CSARSVGNEQFF
J: TRBJ1-4; size: few; V: TRBV20-1; D: NA; DNA: TGCAGTGCCCACGTACAGGGAGATGAAAAACTGTTTTTT; CDR3: CSAHVQGDEKLFF
J: TRBJ2-1; size: many; V: TRBV10-3; D: TRBD2; DNA: TGTGCCACCGGAGGCAGCGGGAGGGCCCTCTCCTACAATGAGCAGTTCTTC; CDR3: CATGGSGRALSYNEQFF
J: TRBJ1-5; size: few; V: TRBV24-1; D: NA; DNA: TGTGCCACCAGTGACCCCAGGGTTAGCAATCAGCCCCAGCATTTT; CDR3: CATSDPRVSNQPQHF
J: TRBJ2-1; size: NA; V: TRBV6-1; D: TRBD2; DNA: TGTGCCAGCAGTGAAGGTCTAGCGGAGATCTACAATGAGCAGTTCTTC; CDR3: CASSEGLAEIYNEQFF
J: TRBJ2-3; size: NA; V: TRBV30; D: TRBD2; DNA: TGTGCCTGGACACTAGCGGGGGGCGGGGGCACAGATACGCAGTATTTT; CDR3: CAWTLAGGGGTDTQYF
J: TRBJ2-2; size: NA; V: TRBV2; D: TRBD2; DNA: TGTGCCAGCGTCGGTAGCGGGGGGCGGGTCACCGGGGAGCTGTTTTTT; CDR3: CASVGSGGRVTGELFF
J: TRBJ2-7; size: NA; V: TRBV5-5; D: NA; DNA: TGTGCCAGCAGCACCCGGGACCCACTATTGGGCTACGAGCAGTACTTC; CDR3: CASSTRDPLLGYEQYF
J: TRBJ2-3; size: few; V: TRBV7-8; D: NA; DNA: TGTGCCAGCACCGAACGCTGGGGGCGGGTAGATACGCAGTATTTT; CDR3: CASTERWGRVDTQYF
J: TRBJ1-6; size: few; V: TRBV15; D: NA; DNA: TGTGCCACCAGCGGAGTTTCGGGGAATTCACCCCTCCACTTT; CDR3: CATSGVSGNSPLHF
J: TRBJ2-7; size: NA; V: TRBV5-1; D: TRBD1; DNA: TGCGCCAGCAGCGTAGGGACAGGCTCCAACCCGACCGGGCAGTACTTC; CDR3: CASSVGTGSNPTGQYF
J: TRBJ2-5; size: NA; V: TRBV7-2; D: NA; DNA: TGTGCCAGCAGCTTAGAAGGGTGGGAGACCCAGTACTTC; CDR3: CASSLEGWETQYF
J: TRBJ2-5; size: few; V: TRBV5-1; D: NA; DNA: TGCGCCAGCAGCCCGAGCGGAGAAGAGACCCAGTACTTC; CDR3: CASSPSGEETQYF
J: TRBJ2-1; size: many; V: TRBV5-1; D: NA; DNA: TGCGCCAGCAGCCTTCGACAGGTTCAGGATGAGCAGTTCTTC; CDR3: CASSLRQVQDEQFF
J: TRBJ2-1; size: NA; V: TRBV5-1; D: NA; DNA: TGCGCCAGCAGCGCCGGACTTTCGAGCTCCTACAATGAGCAGTTCTTC; CDR3: CASSAGLSSSYNEQFF
J: TRBJ2-2; size: NA; V: TRBV6-1; D: TRBD2; DNA: TGTGCCAGCAGTCGCACGAGCGGGGCCGTCGGGGAGCTGTTTTTT; CDR3: CASSRTSGAVGELFF
J: TRBJ2-5; size: NA; V: TRBV7-3; D: NA; DNA: TGTGCCAGCAGCTTACACCAAAAAGAGACCCAGTACTTC; CDR3: CASSLHQKETQYF
J: TRBJ1-3; size: many; V: TRBV7-2; D: NA; DNA: TGTGCCAGCAGCCCACAGGAATCCCTCTCTGGAAACACCATATATTTT; CDR3: CASSPQESLSGNTIYF
J: TRBJ2-2; size: NA; V: TRBV4-3; D: TRBD2; DNA: TGCGCCAGCAGCCAAGATATGGGCGGGGGCGGGGAGCTGTTTTTT; CDR3: CASSQDMGGGGELFF
J: TRBJ2-1; size: many; V: TRBV12-3/TRBV12-4; D: TRBD1; DNA: TGTGCCAGCAGCCGACAGGGGGCGAATAGCGACAATGAGCAGTTCTTC; CDR3: CASSRQGANSDNEQFF